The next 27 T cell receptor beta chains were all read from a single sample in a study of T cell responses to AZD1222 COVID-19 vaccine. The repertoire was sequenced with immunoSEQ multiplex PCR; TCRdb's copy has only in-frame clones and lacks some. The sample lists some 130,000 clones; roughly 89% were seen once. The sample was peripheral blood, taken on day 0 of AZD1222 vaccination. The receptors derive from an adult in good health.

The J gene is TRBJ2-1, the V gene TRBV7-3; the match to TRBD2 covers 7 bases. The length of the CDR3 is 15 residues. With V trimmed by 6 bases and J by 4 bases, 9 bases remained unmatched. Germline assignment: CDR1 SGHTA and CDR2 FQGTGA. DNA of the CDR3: TGTGCCAGCAGTCGTCTAGCGGCAGGGTACAATGAGCAGTTCTTC. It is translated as CASSRLAAGYNEQFF.

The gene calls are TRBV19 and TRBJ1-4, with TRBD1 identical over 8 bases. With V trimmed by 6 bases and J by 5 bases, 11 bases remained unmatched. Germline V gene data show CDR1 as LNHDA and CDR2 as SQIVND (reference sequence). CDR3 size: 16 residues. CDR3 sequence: CASRLPGQGGNEKLFF. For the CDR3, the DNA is TGTGCCAGTAGACTCCCTGGACAGGGAGGAAATGAAAAACTGTTTTTT.

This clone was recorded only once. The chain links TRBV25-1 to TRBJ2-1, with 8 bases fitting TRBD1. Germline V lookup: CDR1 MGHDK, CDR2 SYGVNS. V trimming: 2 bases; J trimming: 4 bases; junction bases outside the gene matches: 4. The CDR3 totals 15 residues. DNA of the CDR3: TGTGCCAGCAGTGAACCGGGACAGGTGTACAATGAGCAGTTCTTC. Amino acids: CASSEPGQVYNEQFF.

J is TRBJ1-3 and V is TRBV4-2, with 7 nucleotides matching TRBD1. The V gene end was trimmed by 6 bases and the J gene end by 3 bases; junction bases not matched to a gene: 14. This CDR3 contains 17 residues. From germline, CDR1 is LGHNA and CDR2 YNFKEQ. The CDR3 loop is CASREELSGGDGNTIYF. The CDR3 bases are TGTGCCAGCAGGGAGGAATTATCAGGGGGAGATGGAAACACCATATATTTT.

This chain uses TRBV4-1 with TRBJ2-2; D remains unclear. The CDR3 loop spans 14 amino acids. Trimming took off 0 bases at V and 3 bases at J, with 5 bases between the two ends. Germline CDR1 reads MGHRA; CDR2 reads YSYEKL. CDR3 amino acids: CASSQESYTGELFF. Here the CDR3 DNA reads TGCGCCAGCAGCCAAGAGTCCTACACCGGGGAGCTGTTTTTT.

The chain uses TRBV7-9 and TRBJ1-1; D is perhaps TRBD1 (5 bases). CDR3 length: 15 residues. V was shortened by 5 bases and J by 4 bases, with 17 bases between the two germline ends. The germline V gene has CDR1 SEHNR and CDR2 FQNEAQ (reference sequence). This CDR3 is CASSPPRGVVTEAFF. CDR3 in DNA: TGTGCCAGCAGCCCCCCTCGAGGGGTGGTCACTGAAGCTTTCTTT.

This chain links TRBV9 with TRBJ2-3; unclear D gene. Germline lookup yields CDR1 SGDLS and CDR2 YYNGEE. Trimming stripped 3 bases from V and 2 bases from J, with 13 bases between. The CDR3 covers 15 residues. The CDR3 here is CASSERTPTTDTQYF. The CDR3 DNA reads TGTGCCAGCAGCGAACGCACCCCTACCACAGATACGCAGTATTTT.

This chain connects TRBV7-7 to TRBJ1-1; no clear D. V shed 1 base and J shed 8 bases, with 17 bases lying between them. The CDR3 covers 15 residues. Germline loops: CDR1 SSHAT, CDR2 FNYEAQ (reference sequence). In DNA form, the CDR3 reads TGTGCCAGCAGCTTAGGTTCTTGGGAGTCCGAAGAAGCTTTCTTT. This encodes CASSLGSWESEEAFF.

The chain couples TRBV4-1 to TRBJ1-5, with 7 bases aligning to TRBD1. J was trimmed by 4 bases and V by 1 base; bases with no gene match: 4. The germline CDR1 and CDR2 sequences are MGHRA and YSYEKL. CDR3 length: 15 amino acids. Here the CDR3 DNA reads TGCGCCAGCAGCCAAGTGGGGACAGTGAATCAGCCCCAGCATTTT. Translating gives CASSQVGTVNQPQHF.

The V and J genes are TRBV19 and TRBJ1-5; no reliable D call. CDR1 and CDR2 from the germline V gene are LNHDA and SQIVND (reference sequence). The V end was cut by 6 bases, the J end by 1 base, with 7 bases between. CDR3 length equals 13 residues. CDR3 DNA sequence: TGTGCCAGTAGCGACGAGAGCAATCAGCCCCAGCATTTT. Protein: CASSDESNQPQHF.

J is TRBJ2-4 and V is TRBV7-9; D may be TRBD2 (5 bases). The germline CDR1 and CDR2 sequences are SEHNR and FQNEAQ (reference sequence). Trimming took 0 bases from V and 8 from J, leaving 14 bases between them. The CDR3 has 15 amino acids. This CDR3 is CASSLAGLAGDIQYF. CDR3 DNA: TGTGCCAGCAGCTTAGCTGGGCTAGCCGGGGACATTCAGTACTTC.

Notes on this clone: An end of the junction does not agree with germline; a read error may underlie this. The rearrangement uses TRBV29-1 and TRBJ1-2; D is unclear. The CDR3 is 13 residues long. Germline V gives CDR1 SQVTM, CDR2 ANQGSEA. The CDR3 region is CSVVLSSSLYSPF. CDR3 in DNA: TGCAGCGTTGTGTTGTCCTCCTCTCTCTACTCCCCCTTC.

CDR3 amino acids: CASRGPMNTEAFF. The CDR3 nucleotides read TGTGCCAGCCGGGGGCCGATGAACACTGAAGCTTTCTTT. The chain employs TRBV27 and TRBJ1-1, with D perhaps matching TRBD1 (6 bases). V lost 8 bases and J 0 bases, leaving 10 bases between the germline ends. Per the germline V gene, CDR1 is MNHEY and CDR2 is SMNVEV (reference sequence). The CDR3 runs 13 residues.

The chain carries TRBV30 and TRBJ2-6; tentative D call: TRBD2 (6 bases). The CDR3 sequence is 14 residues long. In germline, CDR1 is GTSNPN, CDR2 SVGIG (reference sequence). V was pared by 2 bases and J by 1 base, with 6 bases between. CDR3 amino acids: CAWSRGSGANVLTF. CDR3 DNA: TGTGCCTGGAGTCGGGGGTCTGGGGCCAACGTCCTGACTTTC. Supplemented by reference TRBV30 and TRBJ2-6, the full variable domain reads SQTIHQWPATLVQPVGSPLSLECTVEGTSNPNLYWYRQAAGRGLQLLFYSVGIGQISSEVPQNLSASRPQDRQFILSSKKLLLSDSGFYLCAWSRGSGANVLTFGAGSRLTVL.

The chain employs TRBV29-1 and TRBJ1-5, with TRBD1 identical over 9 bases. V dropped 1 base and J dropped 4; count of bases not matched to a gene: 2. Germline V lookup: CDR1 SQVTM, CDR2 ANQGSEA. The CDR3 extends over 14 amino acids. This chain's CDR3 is CSVEATGGNQPQHF. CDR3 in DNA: TGCAGCGTTGAAGCGACAGGGGGGAATCAGCCCCAGCATTTT.

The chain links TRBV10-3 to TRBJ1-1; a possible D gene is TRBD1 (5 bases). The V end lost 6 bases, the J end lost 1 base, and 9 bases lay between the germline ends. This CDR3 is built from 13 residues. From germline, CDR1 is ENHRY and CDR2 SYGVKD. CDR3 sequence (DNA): TGTGCCATCAGGGGGCCGAGGAACACTGAAGCTTTCTTT. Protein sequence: CAIRGPRNTEAFF.

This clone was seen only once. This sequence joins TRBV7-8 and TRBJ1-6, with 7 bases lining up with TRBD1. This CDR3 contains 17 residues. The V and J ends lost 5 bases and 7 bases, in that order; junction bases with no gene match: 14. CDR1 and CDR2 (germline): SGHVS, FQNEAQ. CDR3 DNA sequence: TGTGCCAGCAGCGTTAGACAGGGCCAACTAACAAATTCACCCCTCCACTTT. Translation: CASSVRQGQLTNSPLHF.

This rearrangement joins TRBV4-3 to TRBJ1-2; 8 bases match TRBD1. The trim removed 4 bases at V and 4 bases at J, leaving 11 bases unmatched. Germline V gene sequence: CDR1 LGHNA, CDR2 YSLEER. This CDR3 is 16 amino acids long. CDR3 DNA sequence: TGCGCCAGCAGCCCGCGGACAGGGACACTTGGCTATGGCTACACCTTC. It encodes CASSPRTGTLGYGYTF.

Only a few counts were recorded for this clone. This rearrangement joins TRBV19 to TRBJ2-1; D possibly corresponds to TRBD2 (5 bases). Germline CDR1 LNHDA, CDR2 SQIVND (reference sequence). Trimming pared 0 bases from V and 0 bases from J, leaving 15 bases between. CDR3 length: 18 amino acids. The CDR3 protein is CASSIDLFGGGSYNEQFF. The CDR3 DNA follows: TGTGCCAGTAGTATAGATCTATTTGGCGGAGGCTCCTACAATGAGCAGTTCTTC.

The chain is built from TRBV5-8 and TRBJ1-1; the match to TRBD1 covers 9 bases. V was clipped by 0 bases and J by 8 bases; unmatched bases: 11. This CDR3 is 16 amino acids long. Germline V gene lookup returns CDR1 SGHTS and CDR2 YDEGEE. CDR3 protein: CASSLVVSTGGSEAFF. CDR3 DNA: TGTGCCAGCAGCTTGGTAGTGAGTACAGGGGGCTCCGAAGCTTTCTTT.

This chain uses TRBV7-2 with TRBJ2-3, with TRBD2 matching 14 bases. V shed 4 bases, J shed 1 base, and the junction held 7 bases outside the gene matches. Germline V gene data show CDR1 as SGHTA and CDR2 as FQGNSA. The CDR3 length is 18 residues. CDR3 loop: CASSSGLAGGPRTDTQYF. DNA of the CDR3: TGTGCCAGCAGCTCCGGACTAGCGGGGGGACCTCGCACAGATACGCAGTATTTT.

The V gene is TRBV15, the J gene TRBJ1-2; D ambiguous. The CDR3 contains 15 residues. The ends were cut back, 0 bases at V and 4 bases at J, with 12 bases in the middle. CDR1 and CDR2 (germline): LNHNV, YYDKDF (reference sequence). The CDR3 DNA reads TGTGCCACCAGCAGAGATGGGAAAGGCTTCTATGGCTACACCTTC. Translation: CATSRDGKGFYGYTF.

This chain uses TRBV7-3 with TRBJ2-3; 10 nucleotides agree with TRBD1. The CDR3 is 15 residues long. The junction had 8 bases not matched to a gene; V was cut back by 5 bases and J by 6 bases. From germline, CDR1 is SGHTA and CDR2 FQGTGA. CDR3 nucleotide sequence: TGTGCCAGCAGCCGACAGGGGGCTCAGGTTGATACGCAGTATTTT. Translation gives CASSRQGAQVDTQYF.

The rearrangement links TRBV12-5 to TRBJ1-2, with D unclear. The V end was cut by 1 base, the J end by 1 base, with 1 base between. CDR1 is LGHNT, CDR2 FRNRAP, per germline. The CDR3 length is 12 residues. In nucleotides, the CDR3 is TGTGCTAGTGGTTTGGATAACTATGGCTACACCTTC. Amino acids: CASGLDNYGYTF. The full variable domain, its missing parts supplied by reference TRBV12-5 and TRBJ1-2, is DARVTQTPRHKVTEMGQEVTMRCQPILGHNTVFWYRQTMMQGLELLAYFRNRAPLDDSGMPKDRFSAEMPDATLATLKIQPSEPRDSAVYFCASGLDNYGYTFGSGTRLTVV.

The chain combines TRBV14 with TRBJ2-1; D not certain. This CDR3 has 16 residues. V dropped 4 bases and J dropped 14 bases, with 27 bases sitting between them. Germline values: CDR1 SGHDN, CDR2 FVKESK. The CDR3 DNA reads TGTGCCAGCAGCCCATTAGCAGGCTCCTACAATGAGCAGGAGTTCTTC. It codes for CASSPLAGSYNEQEFF. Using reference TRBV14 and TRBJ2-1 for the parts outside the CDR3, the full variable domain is EAGVTQFPSHSVIEKGQTVTLRCDPISGHDNLYWYRRVMGKEIKFLLHFVKESKQDESGMPNNRFLAERTGGTYSTLKVQPAELEDSGVYFCASSPLAGSYNEQEFFGPGTRLTVL.

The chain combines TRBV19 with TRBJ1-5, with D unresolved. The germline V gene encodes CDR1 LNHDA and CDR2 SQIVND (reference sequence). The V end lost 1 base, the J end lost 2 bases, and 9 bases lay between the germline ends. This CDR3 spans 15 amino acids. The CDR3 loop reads CASSIVGYGNQPQHF. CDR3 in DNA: TGTGCCAGTAGTATAGTAGGATATGGCAATCAGCCCCAGCATTTT.

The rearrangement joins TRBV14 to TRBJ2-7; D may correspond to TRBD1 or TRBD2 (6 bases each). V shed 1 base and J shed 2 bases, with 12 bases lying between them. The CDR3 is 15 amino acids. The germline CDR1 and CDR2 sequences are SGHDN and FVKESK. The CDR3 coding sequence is TGTGCCAGCAGCCAAGCGGGGGCTACCGCCTACGAGCAGTACTTC. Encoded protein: CASSQAGATAYEQYF.